This TCR beta chain was retrieved from a study of metastatic and nonmetastatic thyroid tumors. For the study at large: Thyroid patients, malignant and benign, had repertoires compared across blood and tumor or nodule tissue. Notes on the study in general: The study reportedly found significantly higher TCR beta diversity in malignant thyroid tumors than benign nodules, in blood and tumor.

Patients had received no treatment of any kind before thyroid surgery. Per the authors' pipeline: A classifier of distant metastasis in papillary thyroid cancer was built from CDR3 differences (across clinicopathological groups). TCRdb re-called the PCR reads with MiXCR. TCRdb's processing, not the study's, gives the V and J calls here. The repertoire has tens of thousands of clones, about 15% of them found once; the top ten carry approximately 6.1%. The table lists this clone with many counts. The antigen is not known. CDR1 is MNHEY, CDR2 SVGEGT, per germline. The CDR3 spans 13 residues. The V gene lost 4 bases and the J gene lost 1 base, with 7 bases spanning the gap.

This TCR came from a male donor with papillary thyroid cancer or a benign thyroid nodule (not recorded which). Some clones in this sample may be carry-over from other donors' samples. This rearrangement joins TRBV6-2 or TRBV6-3 to TRBJ1-1; perhaps TRBD1 as D (5 bases). Material: blood. The CDR3 bases are TGTGCCAGCAGTTTCGGACAGAACACTGAAGCTTTCTTT. Translating gives CASSFGQNTEAFF.